The source of this TCR beta chain is a study of regulatory T cells in long-lasting Graves disease. Study-wide findings and caveats: Persistent cases favored TRBV28, TRBJ1-2 and TRBJ2-5. Sharing of public clonotypes was greater in persistent patients (under 3,000) than in new patients (about 970). The small sample size may have reduced accuracy.

Stated time point: newly diagnosed GD, antithyroid drugs for less than 3 months. Scientists built the TCR library using RNA that was extracted from PBMCs. The peripheral blood volume drawn was 7 to 10 milliliters, and it was collected into EDTA tubes. Libraries of TCR beta came from iRepertoire HTBI primers plus Arm-PCR of CDR3 regions. TCRdb re-analysed the multiplex PCR reads in MiXCR, keeping a single row per CDR3 protein. This repertoire shows 200,000 to 250,000 distinct CDR3 sequences, roughly 18% found once; its top ten account for over 20%. The CDR3 is made up of 17 amino acids. CDR1 MNHEY and CDR2 SMNVEV come from the germline V gene (reference sequence). V lost 5 bases to trimming and J lost 2 bases; unmatched junction nucleotides: 10. This clonotype was counted ten times or more. The antigen is not known.

This sample comprised peripheral blood mononuclear cells (PBMCs), obtained at new diagnosis, from a patient treated with antithyroid drugs. The gene calls are TRBV27 and TRBJ2-5; 11 bases line up with TRBD2. This clonotype originated in a female donor with Graves disease. CDR3 sequence: CASSRKPGLAVQETQYF. The CDR3 coding sequence is TGTGCCAGCAGTCGAAAACCGGGACTAGCGGTACAAGAGACCCAGTACTTC.